This T cell receptor beta chain was documented in a study of T cells in Graves' hyperthyroidism and ophthalmopathy. In the study overall: Any treatment followed the collection of peripheral blood at initial diagnosis. Study-level findings and limits: The majority of expanded thyroid clonotypes above 0.001 also appeared in blood.

RNA transcripts gave rise to amplified TCR beta CDR3 regions. The TCR CDR3 was amplified in a first-round RT-PCR using the HTBI primer set. TCRdb passed the multiplex PCR reads through MiXCR, listing each CDR3 protein once. Here the sample spans hundreds of thousands of distinct CDR3 sequences, around 20% being singletons. Each diagnosis drew on symptoms, thyroxine, TRAb, thyroid ultrasound and orbital computed tomography findings. Trimming took off 0 bases at V and 4 bases at J, with 15 bases between the two ends. The CDR3 is 16 residues long. Germline V lookup: CDR1 MNHNY, CDR2 SVGAGI (reference sequence). This clonotype was counted only a few times. Its antigen is still unknown.

The clonotype originates from a man in his thirties or forties with Graves' ophthalmopathy. What was sequenced was blood. J is TRBJ2-5 and V is TRBV6-6, with D possibly TRBD2 on 6 matching bases. CDR3 bases: TGTGCCAGCAGTTACTCTGTCGGGCAGGGAGGAGAGACCCAGTACTTC. Translating gives CASSYSVGQGGETQYF.